The entry that follows covers one TCR beta chain sequence. Its antigen is undetermined. The data derive from a study of cytotoxic CD8 clonotypes in ibrutinib-treated CLL. The overall study: Productive templates per sample averaged roughly 260,000; productive rearrangements, just under 95,000.

Points from the study as a whole: At progression, clonality fell back toward baseline after rising at ibrutinib response.

Clones were sequenced by immunoSEQ multiplex PCR, and TCRdb holds only the in-frame ones, with some missing. The sample contains some 310,000 clones, around four fifths of which appear only once. This specimen was PBMCs, taken before ibrutinib treatment. The origin of this receptor is a human donor with chronic lymphocytic leukemia.

For the CDR3, the DNA is TGTGCCAGCCGTCGGGGTGGATCGGGGGAGACCCAGTACTTC. Encoded protein: CASRRGGSGETQYF. The V gene is TRBV25-1, the J gene TRBJ2-5; possibly TRBD2 for D (5 bases). Trimming took 8 bases from V and 5 from J, leaving 18 bases between them. CDR1 is MGHDK, CDR2 SYGVNS, per germline. The length of the CDR3 is 14 residues. The full variable domain, completed using reference TRBV25-1 and TRBJ2-5, is EADIYQTPRYLVIGTGKKITLECSQTMGHDKMYWYQQDPGMELHLIHYSYGVNSTEKGDLSSESTVSRIRTEHFPLTLESARPSHTSQYLCASRRGGSGETQYFGPGTRLLVL.